These 31 T cell receptor beta chains came from one sample sequenced in a study of T-cell memory formation after mild COVID-19. MiXCR, applied by TCRdb to the 5' RACE reads, yields one record per CDR3 protein. Of tens of thousands of distinct CDR3 sequences listed, around a quarter were seen once; the top ten hold around 46%. Input material: PBMCs or a T cell subset sorted from them (not recorded which). These receptor sequences come from a young man who had mild COVID-19 (a few samples of this study predate the infection). Cell type and time point are not known.

In its sample, this clonotype was seen a few times. The chain's CDR3 is CASSLGQGGAKNIQYF. The CDR3, as DNA: TGCGCCAGCAGCTTGGGACAGGGAGGGGCCAAAAACATTCAGTACTTC. The rearrangement joins TRBV5-1 to TRBJ2-4; D is perhaps TRBD1 or TRBD2 (7 bases each). The V gene's germline CDR1 is SGHRS and CDR2 YFSETQ. The V gene lost 0 bases and the J gene lost 1 base, with 11 bases spanning the gap. This CDR3 region has 16 residues.

This clonotype appeared a few times. V gene TRBV5-1 combines with J gene TRBJ2-1; 9 nucleotides agree with TRBD2. The trim removed 0 bases at V and 10 bases at J, leaving 8 bases unmatched. Per germline, CDR1 SGHRS and CDR2 YFSETQ. The CDR3 runs to 15 residues. The CDR3 loop is CASSLEQRGEEEQFF. Written as DNA, the CDR3 is TGCGCCAGCAGCTTGGAACAGCGGGGGGAAGAGGAGCAGTTCTTC.

The chain is built from TRBV6-5 and TRBJ1-1; no definite D call. Germline values: CDR1 MNHEY, CDR2 SVGAGI. The CDR3 has 12 amino acids. The V end lost 6 bases, the J end lost 1 base, and 6 bases lay between the germline ends. The CDR3 loop reads CASRRGNTEAFF. As DNA, the CDR3 is TGTGCCAGCAGACGGGGGAACACTGAAGCTTTCTTT.

This clonotype was seen a handful of times. The rearrangement joins TRBV6-1 to TRBJ2-7, with TRBD1 matching over 10 bases. With 6 bases clipped from V and 6 bases from J, the junction kept 5 bases outside the gene matches. This CDR3 has 13 amino acids. CDR1 is MNHNS and CDR2 is SASEGT in the germline V gene. CDR3 in DNA: TGTGCCAGCAGGGTAGGGACAGGGGTCGAGCAGTACTTC. Its protein is CASRVGTGVEQYF.

This clonotype was detected many times. This chain uses TRBV5-1 with TRBJ2-6; possible D gene TRBD2, 5 bases. This CDR3 contains 17 residues. CDR1 and CDR2 (germline): SGHRS, YFSETQ. V was cut by 3 bases and J by 0 bases, with 13 bases left in between. CDR3 DNA sequence: TGCGCCAGCAGCTCCCCGTCGGGGATCTCTGGGGCCAACGTCCTGACTTTC. Translating it yields CASSSPSGISGANVLTF.

The chain combines TRBV11-2 with TRBJ2-7, with 9 bases fitting TRBD1. Germline V gene sequence: CDR1 SGHAT, CDR2 FQNNGV. This CDR3 has 15 residues. The ends lost 0 bases at V and 6 bases at J; junction bases unmatched: 6. The CDR3 spells CASSLESGQGFEQYF. The CDR3 DNA reads as TGTGCCAGCAGCTTAGAGTCGGGACAGGGTTTCGAGCAGTACTTC.

This rearrangement joins TRBV5-4 to TRBJ2-5; the D gene is possibly TRBD1 (7 bases). The CDR3 has 16 amino acids. V was pared by 1 base and J by 3 bases, with 16 bases between. CDR1 is SGHNT and CDR2 is YYREEE in the germline V gene (reference sequence). The CDR3 region is CASSLLEGAKKETQYF. Here the CDR3 DNA reads TGTGCCAGCAGCTTGTTGGAGGGGGCTAAAAAAGAGACCCAGTACTTC.

This clonotype showed up just a few times. The rearrangement links TRBV7-8 to TRBJ2-7, with 7 bases matching TRBD1. The CDR3 contains 14 residues. V dropped 5 bases and J dropped 0; count of bases not matched to a gene: 4. CDR1 and CDR2 from the germline V gene are SGHVS and FQNEAQ. CDR3 sequence reads: CASSQRDSSYEQYV. CDR3 DNA sequence: TGTGCCAGCAGCCAAAGGGACAGCTCCTACGAGCAGTACGTC.

J is TRBJ1-6 and V is TRBV5-1; no reliable D call. CDR3 size: 17 residues. V was cut by 3 bases and J by 2 bases, with 15 bases left in between. The germline V gene has CDR1 SGHRS and CDR2 YFSETQ. The CDR3 spells CASSWGDSGAYNSPLHF. CDR3 bases: TGCGCCAGCAGCTGGGGTGACTCGGGAGCCTATAATTCACCCCTCCACTTT.

This clonotype has ten or more counts. The V gene is TRBV5-1, the J gene TRBJ2-5; either TRBD1 or TRBD2 may supply D (5 bases each). Trimming shortened V by 0 bases and J by 5 bases, and 14 bases separated the two germline ends. CDR1 and CDR2 (germline): SGHRS, YFSETQ. The CDR3 extends over 15 amino acids. CDR3 DNA sequence: TGCGCCAGCAGCTTGGCCTGGGGCAGGGACGAGACCCAGTACTTC. Its translation: CASSLAWGRDETQYF.

The chain has TRBV18 and TRBJ2-3; possible D gene TRBD1, 5 bases. This CDR3 has 16 amino acids. Germline values: CDR1 KGHSH, CDR2 LQKENI. V was cut by 3 bases and J by 4 bases, with 17 bases left in between. This CDR3 reads CASSPSPGHAADTQYF. The CDR3 DNA is TGTGCCAGCTCACCGAGCCCTGGACATGCGGCAGATACGCAGTATTTT.

The table lists this clonotype with a few counts. The chain is built from TRBV5-6 and TRBJ2-1; perhaps TRBD2 as D (7 bases). CDR3 size: 14 residues. Germline-derived CDR1 and CDR2 are SGHDT and YYEEEE. Trimming shortened V by 2 bases and J by 9 bases, and 15 bases separated the two germline ends. CDR3 DNA: TGTGCCAGCAGCTTAGGGGGGGCCAATGGTGAGCAGTTCTTC. This translates into CASSLGGANGEQFF.

This chain joins TRBV15 and TRBJ2-5, with D maybe TRBD1 (5 bases). Germline V CDR1 and CDR2: LNHNV, YYDKDF (reference sequence). V was cut by 4 bases and J by 5 bases, with 11 bases left in between. This CDR3 is built from 13 residues. DNA of the CDR3: TGTGCCACCAGCACAAGACAGTGGGAGACCCAGTACTTC. This codes for CATSTRQWETQYF.

CDR3 bases: TGTGCCAGCAGCGTAACTAGCGGGGGCTACAATGAGCAGTTCTTC. It yields the protein CASSVTSGGYNEQFF. This chain uses TRBV9 with TRBJ2-1, with 11 bases aligning to TRBD2. Germline V lookup: CDR1 SGDLS, CDR2 YYNGEE. The junction had 0 bases not matched to a gene; V was cut back by 1 base and J by 3 bases. The CDR3 runs to 15 residues.

J is TRBJ2-2 and V is TRBV4-1; D possibly uses TRBD1 or TRBD2 (7 bases each). The CDR3 totals 18 residues. The germline gives CDR1 MGHRA, CDR2 YSYEKL. V shed 0 bases and J shed 3 bases, with 17 bases lying between them. The CDR3 region is CASSQDTGATSYTGELFF. For the CDR3, the DNA is TGCGCCAGCAGCCAAGACACAGGGGCGACTAGCTACACCGGGGAGCTGTTTTTT.

In its sample, this clonotype was seen a few times. The V call is TRBV7-9, the J call TRBJ2-7; the D gene is possibly TRBD1 (5 bases). The CDR3 extends over 13 amino acids. Germline values: CDR1 SEHNR, CDR2 FQNEAQ (reference sequence). V lost 3 bases to trimming and J lost 6 bases, with 12 bases between them. The CDR3: CASSFQGGPEQYF. The CDR3 DNA reads as TGTGCCAGCAGCTTCCAGGGCGGCCCCGAGCAGTACTTC.

This clonotype was seen a few times. The chain recombines TRBV20-1 with TRBJ2-5; perhaps TRBD2 as D (6 bases). This CDR3 spans 13 amino acids. Looked up from germline, CDR1 is DFQATT and CDR2 is SNEGSKA (reference sequence). V was shortened by 2 bases and J by 4 bases, with 11 bases between the two germline ends. The CDR3 is CSARWREGETQYF. In nucleotides, the CDR3 is TGCAGTGCTAGATGGAGGGAAGGAGAGACCCAGTACTTC.

The V gene is TRBV18, the J gene TRBJ2-7, with 10 bases identical to TRBD1. J gave up 4 bases and V 4 bases, and 7 bases lay outside the gene matches. CDR1 is KGHSH and CDR2 is LQKENI in the germline V gene. The CDR3 loop spans 15 amino acids. The CDR3 loop is CASSLSTGGLYEQYF. In DNA form, the CDR3 reads TGTGCCAGCTCACTTTCGACAGGGGGCTTATACGAGCAGTACTTC.

The gene calls are TRBV15 and TRBJ2-7; D not resolved. V dropped 3 bases and J dropped 3 bases, with 6 bases sitting between them. The CDR3 has 12 residues. CDR1 LNHNV and CDR2 YYDKDF come from the germline V gene (reference sequence). CDR3 DNA sequence: TGTGCCACCAGCAGCGGGTACTACGAGCAGTACTTC. It encodes CATSSGYYEQYF.

This clonotype was counted a few times. The J gene is TRBJ2-7, the V gene TRBV12-3 or TRBV12-4; D might be TRBD1 (6 bases). Trimming took 5 bases from V and 5 from J, leaving 19 bases between them. The length of the CDR3 is 15 residues. The CDR3 spells CASSQAGTWLDEQYF. In DNA form, the CDR3 reads TGTGCCAGCAGTCAGGCCGGGACATGGCTGGACGAGCAGTACTTC.

The chain carries TRBV12-3 or TRBV12-4 and TRBJ2-1; D remains ambiguous. The germline V and J ends were trimmed by 1 base and 4 bases, with 5 bases remaining between them. The CDR3 is 13 residues long. The DNA for the CDR3 is TGTGCCAGCAGTTTAGGACAATACAATGAGCAGTTCTTC. Translation gives CASSLGQYNEQFF.

The chain combines TRBV2 with TRBJ2-7; 8 bases fit TRBD1. The CDR3 is made up of 15 amino acids. The V segment lost 6 bases and the J segment 4 bases; nucleotides outside the gene matches: 11. Germline assignment: CDR1 SNHLY and CDR2 FYNNEI. CDR3 protein: CASSGDRTKMYEQYV. The DNA for the CDR3 is TGTGCCAGCAGCGGGGACAGGACTAAGATGTACGAGCAGTACGTC.

The chain carries TRBV4-2 and TRBJ2-3; D is ambiguous. This CDR3 region has 16 residues. Trimming pared 0 bases from V and 3 bases from J, leaving 13 bases between. CDR1 and CDR2 from the germline V gene are LGHNA and YNFKEQ. DNA for the CDR3: TGTGCCAGCAGCCAAGATCATGGCGGAAGGACAGATACGCAGTATTTT. Its translation is CASSQDHGGRTDTQYF.

The chain joins TRBV9 to TRBJ2-1, with a tentative D call TRBD1 (6 bases). Trimming left V 4 bases short and J 8 bases short, with 13 bases between. Germline V CDR1 and CDR2: SGDLS, YYNGEE. CDR3 length: 13 amino acids. In nucleotides, the CDR3 is TGTGCCAGCAGCCCCCGGACAGTAGATGAGCAGTTCTTC. Encoded protein: CASSPRTVDEQFF.

The chain recombines TRBV4-3 with TRBJ1-2; D remains ambiguous. The CDR3 is 17 amino acids. Germline lookup yields CDR1 LGHNA and CDR2 YSLEER. V was trimmed by 0 bases and J by 2 bases, leaving 16 bases between them. The CDR3 is CASSQDKGAERNYGYTF. The CDR3, as DNA: TGCGCCAGCAGCCAAGATAAGGGTGCGGAGAGGAACTATGGCTACACCTTC.

The genes are TRBV4-1 and TRBJ2-2; D perhaps matches TRBD2 (6 bases). This CDR3 is 19 amino acids long. Germline V gives CDR1 MGHRA, CDR2 YSYEKL. Trimming removed 4 bases at V and 4 bases at J, with 25 bases between. The CDR3 reads CASSRWGDLLTGSTGELFF. In nucleotides, the CDR3 is TGCGCCAGCAGCCGCTGGGGGGATCTACTGACGGGTAGCACCGGGGAGCTGTTTTTT.

This clonotype has just a few counts. The chain has TRBV11-2 and TRBJ2-2; no definite D call. With 4 bases removed from V and 6 bases from J, the gap between germline ends came to 6 bases. CDR3 length equals 12 residues. The V gene's germline CDR1 is SGHAT and CDR2 FQNNGV. Here the CDR3 DNA reads TGTGCCAGCAGCTCCAAATCCGGGGAGCTGTTTTTT. It yields the protein CASSSKSGELFF.

This clonotype has just a few counts. The rearrangement uses TRBV7-8 and TRBJ2-3; 7 nucleotides agree with TRBD2. Trimming at V came to 0 bases and at J to 2 bases, leaving 5 bases not matched to a gene. Per germline, CDR1 SGHVS and CDR2 FQNEAQ. The CDR3 spans 16 residues. DNA for the CDR3: TGTGCCAGCAGCTTAGCGACGAGCGGGGCCACAGATACGCAGTATTTT. Translating it yields CASSLATSGATDTQYF.

This sequence joins TRBV4-1 and TRBJ2-4; 9 bases fit TRBD1. The CDR3 has 14 residues. The germline gives CDR1 MGHRA, CDR2 YSYEKL. V lost 4 bases to trimming and J lost 6 bases; unmatched junction nucleotides: 4. CDR3 nucleotides: TGCGCCAGCAGCCGCACAGGGGGCGCAAACATTCAGTACTTC. Residues: CASSRTGGANIQYF.

The V and J genes are TRBV7-9 and TRBJ1-1; no clear D gene. Germline V gives CDR1 SEHNR, CDR2 FQNEAQ (reference sequence). V was pared by 0 bases and J by 0 bases, with 5 bases between. The CDR3 has 14 residues. CDR3 protein: CASSLAEMNTEAFF. The CDR3 bases are TGTGCCAGCAGCTTAGCAGAGATGAACACTGAAGCTTTCTTT.

The chain employs TRBV4-2 and TRBJ2-3; the match to TRBD2 covers 9 bases. The CDR3 contains 20 residues. The germline V gene has CDR1 LGHNA and CDR2 YNFKEQ. Trimming cost V 0 bases and J 0 bases; bases outside gene matches: 13. The CDR3 is CASSQDGEPSGATSTDTQYF. CDR3 sequence (DNA): TGTGCCAGCAGCCAAGATGGGGAGCCTAGCGGGGCCACTAGCACAGATACGCAGTATTTT.